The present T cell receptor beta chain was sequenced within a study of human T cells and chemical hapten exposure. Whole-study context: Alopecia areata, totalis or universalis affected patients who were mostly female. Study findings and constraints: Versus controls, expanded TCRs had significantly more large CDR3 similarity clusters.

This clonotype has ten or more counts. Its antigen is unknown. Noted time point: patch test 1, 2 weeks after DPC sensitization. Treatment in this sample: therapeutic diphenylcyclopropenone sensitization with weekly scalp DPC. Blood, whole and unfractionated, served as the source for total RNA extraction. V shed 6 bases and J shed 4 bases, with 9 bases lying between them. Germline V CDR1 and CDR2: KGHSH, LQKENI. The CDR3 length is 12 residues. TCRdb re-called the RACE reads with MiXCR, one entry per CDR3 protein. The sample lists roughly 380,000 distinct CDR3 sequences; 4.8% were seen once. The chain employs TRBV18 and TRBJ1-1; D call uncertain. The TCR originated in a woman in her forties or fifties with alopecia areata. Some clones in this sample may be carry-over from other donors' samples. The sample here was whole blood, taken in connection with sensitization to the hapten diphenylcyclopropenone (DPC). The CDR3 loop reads CASSPSSTEAFF. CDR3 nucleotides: TGTGCCAGCTCCCCCTCGAGCACTGAAGCTTTCTTT.